Described below is a single T cell receptor beta chain sequence and its context. This sample is part of a study of blood T cell repertoires in COVID-19. Study-wide context: COVID-19 samples, acute and convalescent, were from the United States, Italy and Spain. The analysed material was cDNA or gDNA that came from T cells, B-cell-depleted T cells, or PBMCs.

As processed by the authors: Reference gene primer amplification gave nucleated cell count estimates. Clones were sequenced by immunoSEQ multiplex PCR, and TCRdb holds only the in-frame ones, with some missing. Clonal size and the V and J genes are those of that table, whereas D and trimming came from the DNA. The table has about 190,000 clones, roughly 86% seen once. The germline CDR1 and CDR2 sequences are SEHNR and FQNEAQ (reference sequence). The CDR3 sequence is 15 residues long. V shed 4 bases and J 5 bases; nucleotides not matched to a gene: 8. The chain is built from TRBV7-9 and TRBJ2-5; 9 bases align to TRBD1. Sequenced material: peripheral blood. The TCR originated in a woman in her sixties or seventies with active or convalescent COVID-19. Here the CDR3 reads CASSWATGGGETQYF. CDR3 coding DNA: TGTGCCAGCAGCTGGGCGACAGGGGGAGGGGAGACCCAGTACTTC.